A selection of T cell receptor beta chains follows, all from one sample in a study of blood T cell repertoires in COVID-19. Using immunoSEQ multiplex PCR, the repertoire was profiled, and TCRdb retains in-frame clones only, with some absent. The table includes about 200,000 clones, about 82% detected once. The sequencing input was peripheral blood. The receptors shown here come from a woman older than 75 with acute or convalescent COVID-19. The CDR3 runs from the conserved cysteine through the conserved F or W. The D gene is left open where the match is weak. For some rows the clone size is stated as once, few or many, or as a class when expanded; others skip it.

TRBJ2-1 - TRBD2 TRBV7-9 CASSFKASGPYNEQFF TGTGCCAGCAGCTTCAAGGCTAGCGGACCTTACAATGAGCAGTTCTTC
TRBJ1-2 - TRBD1 TRBV5-1 CASSVTGGTYGYTF TGCGCCAGCAGCGTGACAGGGGGCACCTATGGCTACACCTTC
TRBJ2-2 - TRBD1 TRBV18 CASSQRQGKDTGELFF TGTGCCAGCTCACAGAGACAGGGGAAGGACACCGGGGAGCTGTTTTTT
TRBJ1-5 once - TRBV12-3/TRBV12-4 CASSGASNQPQHF TGTGCCAGCAGTGGGGCGAGCAATCAGCCCCAGCATTTT
TRBJ2-2 - - TRBV9 CASSVGGGANTGELFF TGTGCCAGCAGCGTAGGAGGGGGAGCGAACACCGGGGAGCTGTTTTTT
TRBJ2-1 - TRBD2 TRBV5-4 CASSIPSGGDNEQFF TGTGCCAGCAGCATACCTAGCGGGGGGGACAATGAGCAGTTCTTC
TRBJ2-1 - TRBD2 TRBV11-1 CASSPSGNRNEQFF TGTGCCAGCAGCCCTAGCGGGAATCGCAATGAGCAGTTCTTC
TRBJ1-2 - TRBD1 TRBV28 CATGTGIRPNYGYTF TGTGCCACCGGGACAGGGATTCGACCTAACTATGGCTACACCTTC
TRBJ2-7 - - TRBV9 CASSPGLGIYEQYF TGTGCCAGCAGCCCGGGACTGGGAATCTACGAGCAGTACTTC
TRBJ2-1 - - TRBV11-1 CASSSTRDEQFF TGTGCCAGCAGCTCAACTCGCGATGAGCAGTTCTTC
TRBJ2-5 - - TRBV12-3/TRBV12-4 CASSLGQQETQYF TGTGCCAGCAGCCTCGGACAGCAAGAGACCCAGTACTTC
TRBJ2-1 - TRBD2 TRBV18 CASSPSGFSYNEQFF TGTGCCAGCTCACCTAGCGGGTTCTCCTACAATGAGCAGTTCTTC
TRBJ1-2 - - TRBV7-2 CASSLGEAGGYTF TGTGCCAGCAGCTTAGGAGAGGCGGGGGGCTACACCTTC
TRBJ2-3 - TRBD2 TRBV14 CASSRRAGGDTQYF TGTGCCAGCAGCCGGAGAGCGGGGGGAGATACGCAGTATTTT
TRBJ2-1 - - TRBV7-3 CASSFDSNSYNEQFF TGTGCCAGCAGCTTCGACTCTAATTCCTACAATGAGCAGTTCTTC